This T cell receptor (beta chain) was recorded in a study of shared clonotypes between healthy human individuals. Findings of the study overall: Sample collection involved blood only; tissue repertoires are likely different. With a few donors compared, around 5.4% of naive CD4 clonotypes were shared. The expectation was that sequencing depth would affect clonotype sharing among donors.

The table came from immunoSEQ multiplex PCR; TCRdb's copy has only in-frame clones and leaves some out. Of around 940,000 clones listed, over 60% were seen once; the top ten hold about 1.5%. In regard to this clone: Antigen specificity is unknown.

Source material: memory CD4+ T cells sorted from blood. Documented subset: CD45RA-negative fraction. This TCR was recovered from a man between 18 and 35 years old in good health.

In DNA, the CDR3 is TGTGCCAGCAGTGATCTAGCGGGGGGGCCCAATGAGCAGTTCTTC. Protein product: CASSDLAGGPNEQFF. This chain joins TRBV2 and TRBJ2-1; TRBD2 aligns across 12 bases. Trimming cost V 3 bases and J 6 bases; bases outside gene matches: 3. From germline, CDR1 is SNHLY and CDR2 FYNNEI. The CDR3 runs 15 residues.